The 10 T cell receptor beta chains reported below all come from one sample, sequenced in a study of blood T cell repertoires in COVID-19. Assay: immunoSEQ multiplex PCR; the TCRdb copy retains only in-frame clones and omits some. The table shows 85,000 to 95,000 clones, with 88% occurring only once. What was sequenced was peripheral blood. All receptors come from a man between 60 and 70 years old with acute or convalescent COVID-19.

V gene TRBV2 combines with J gene TRBJ2-7; 10 bases line up with TRBD1. V lost 6 bases to trimming and J lost 5 bases; unmatched junction nucleotides: 10. The CDR3 runs 15 residues. Germline CDR1 SNHLY, CDR2 FYNNEI. The CDR3 nucleotides read TGTGCCAGCAGGAGAACGACAGGGGGCGCGAACGAGCAGTACTTC. Translation gives CASRRTTGGANEQYF. Full variable domain (outside the CDR3, taken from reference TRBV2 and TRBJ2-7): EPEVTQTPSHQVTQMGQEVILRCVPISNHLYFYWYRQILGQKVEFLVSFYNNEISEKSEIFDDQFSVERPDGSNFTLKIRSTKLEDSAMYFCASRRTTGGANEQYFGPGTRLTVT.

CDR3 sequence reads: CASEAGGADTQYF. The CDR3 coding sequence is TGTGCCAGCGAGGCGGGGGGAGCAGATACGCAGTATTTT. The chain employs TRBV9 and TRBJ2-3; 8 bases map to TRBD2. The CDR3 is made up of 13 amino acids. V was clipped by 7 bases and J by 4 bases; unmatched bases: 5. Per the germline V gene, CDR1 is SGDLS and CDR2 is YYNGEE.

The chain recombines TRBV19 with TRBJ2-5, with 9 nucleotides matching TRBD1. CDR3 length equals 15 residues. Trimming took 3 bases from V and 10 from J; bases not matched to a gene: 12. The germline CDR1 and CDR2 sequences are LNHDA and SQIVND (reference sequence). The CDR3 protein is CASSMEWDREDDQYF. The CDR3 nucleotides read TGTGCCAGTAGTATGGAGTGGGACAGGGAGGATGACCAGTACTTC.

A single count supports this clone. The final CDR3 position lacks the conserved phenylalanine or tryptophan, pointing to a likely read error. Because the CDR3's place on the DNA is in doubt, the DNA is left out and the CDR3 is given as listed by TCRdb. The rearrangement links TRBV28 to TRBJ2-7; the D segment call TRBD1 is taken from the table without a DNA check. Counting both end residues, the CDR3 totals 12 amino acids. Germline CDR1 MDHEN, CDR2 SYDVKM. The CDR3 loop is CASSPPDRSPFL.

The gene calls are TRBV9 and TRBJ1-1; tentatively, D is TRBD1 (5 bases). Trimming took off 0 bases at V and 7 bases at J, with 13 bases between the two ends. Germline lookup yields CDR1 SGDLS and CDR2 YYNGEE. The CDR3 has 14 residues. The CDR3 coding sequence is TGTGCCAGCAGCGTAGGGTCAGGGTTCGATGAAGCTTTCTTT. It yields the protein CASSVGSGFDEAFF.

V usage is TRBV19 and J usage is TRBJ1-2, with 8 bases fitting TRBD1. CDR3 length: 16 residues. Germline V gene sequence: CDR1 LNHDA, CDR2 SQIVND (reference sequence). Trimming cost V 3 bases and J 7 bases; bases outside gene matches: 13. CDR3 nucleotide sequence: TGTGCCAGTAGTATGGAGCAGGGGGCCGGCGTTGGTGGCTACACCTTC. Translated: CASSMEQGAGVGGYTF.

This chain uses TRBV19 with TRBJ2-7; the match to TRBD1 covers 9 bases. V lost 4 bases, J lost 2 bases, and 0 bases stayed unmatched. Germline CDR1 reads LNHDA; CDR2 reads SQIVND (reference sequence). This CDR3 comprises 13 residues. The CDR3 loop reads CASSRQGAYEQYF. The CDR3 DNA reads TGTGCCAGTAGTAGACAGGGGGCCTACGAGCAGTACTTC.

The V and J genes are TRBV7-8 and TRBJ2-7, with 8 nucleotides matching TRBD2. CDR3 length: 14 residues. CDR1 is SGHVS, CDR2 FQNEAQ, per germline. Germline trimming cut 7 bases from V and 2 bases from J; bases unmatched to any gene: 7. The CDR3 bases are TGTGCCAGCACCCGGGGGGGTTCCACCTACGAGCAGTACTTC. Amino acid sequence: CASTRGGSTYEQYF. Full variable domain (remainder filled in from reference TRBV7-8 and TRBJ2-7): GAGVSQSPRYKVAKRGQDVALRCDPISGHVSLFWYQQALGQGPEFLTYFQNEAQLDKSGLPSDRFFAERPEGSVSTLKIQRTQQEDSAVYLCASTRGGSTYEQYFGPGTRLTVT.

V and J are TRBV14 and TRBJ1-1; 9 nucleotides align to TRBD1. V lost 2 bases to trimming and J lost 3 bases; unmatched junction nucleotides: 10. CDR1 SGHDN and CDR2 FVKESK come from the germline V gene. The CDR3 is 17 residues long. As DNA, the CDR3 is TGTGCCAGCAGCCAACACGGACAGGGGCTCCAGGACACTGAAGCTTTCTTT. Encoded protein: CASSQHGQGLQDTEAFF.

For the CDR3, the DNA is TGCGCCAGCAGCTTGGGGGTGCGGTATGGCTACACCTTC. Translation: CASSLGVRYGYTF. The V call is TRBV5-1, the J call TRBJ1-2; D ambiguous. Per germline, CDR1 SGHRS and CDR2 YFSETQ. This CDR3 contains 13 residues. V was shortened by 0 bases and J by 5 bases, with 8 bases between the two germline ends.